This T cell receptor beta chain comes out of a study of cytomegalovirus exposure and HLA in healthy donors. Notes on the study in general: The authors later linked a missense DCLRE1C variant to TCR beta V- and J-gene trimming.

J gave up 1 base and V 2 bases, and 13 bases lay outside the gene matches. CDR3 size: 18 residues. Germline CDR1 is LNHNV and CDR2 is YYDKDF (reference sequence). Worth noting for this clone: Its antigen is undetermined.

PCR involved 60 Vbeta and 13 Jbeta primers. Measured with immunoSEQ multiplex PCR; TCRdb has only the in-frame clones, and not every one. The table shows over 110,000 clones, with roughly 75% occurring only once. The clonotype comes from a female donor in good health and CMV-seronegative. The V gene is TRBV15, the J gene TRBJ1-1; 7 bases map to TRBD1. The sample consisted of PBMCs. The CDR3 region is CATSRRSGTAGPNTEAFF. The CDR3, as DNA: TGTGCCACCAGCAGACGGTCCGGGACAGCGGGTCCGAACACTGAAGCTTTCTTT.